This TCR beta chain was recovered during a study of cytomegalovirus exposure and HLA in healthy donors. The wider study: As an earlier analysis found, some 180 million T cells yielded 117 million unique TCR beta sequences. General study results and limits: In a later analysis, a missense DCLRE1C variant was linked to TCR beta V- and J-gene trimming.

13 Jbeta primers and 60 Vbeta primers were used for the PCR. The repertoire was sequenced with immunoSEQ multiplex PCR; TCRdb's copy has only in-frame clones and lacks some. The profile shows 150,000 to 200,000 clones, 80% of them singletons. As to this clone: The antigen is undetermined.

This CDR3 contains 15 residues. Germline values: CDR1 SGHTS, CDR2 YDEGEE. V was clipped by 2 bases and J by 5 bases; unmatched bases: 10. V and J are TRBV5-8 and TRBJ2-7, with TRBD1 matching over 7 bases. Sequenced sample: PBMCs. This receptor was obtained from a man aged 18-30 years in good health and CMV-seropositive. Here the CDR3 DNA reads TGTGCCAGCAGCTTATATGAGACAGGGTCCCACGAGCAGTACTTC. Protein product: CASSLYETGSHEQYF.